Sequencing of this TCR beta chain was carried out in a study of T-cell reconstitution after alpha-beta-depleted transplantation in children. Study-wide findings and caveats: Most T-cell counts and diversity one year after the transplant came from T cells that were newly produced. Surviving thymic progenitors and recipient T cells were the source of high TCRbeta diversity at day 60 in some patients. In patients about two months after transplant, alpha-beta T cells reportedly arose from several hundred expanded graft clones.

This clonotype was counted ten times or more. Antigen: not known. CDR3 length: 15 amino acids. V lost 2 bases and J lost 2; bases outside the gene matches: 5. From germline, CDR1 is DFQATT and CDR2 SNEGSKA (reference sequence). Preparation of the TCRbeta library used unique molecular identifiers. MiXCR was run by TCRdb on the PCR reads, yielding one entry per CDR3 protein. In the table there are approximately 250,000 distinct CDR3 sequences, about 25% of which are singletons. This clonotype was sampled from a girl aged 2 to 10 with Fanconi anemia, due to receive a stem cell transplant. V usage is TRBV20-1 and J usage is TRBJ2-3; 9 nucleotides line up with TRBD2. The material was PBMCs, obtained before TCRalphabeta/CD19-depleted stem cell transplant. Here the CDR3 DNA reads TGCAGTGCTAGACCTCTAGCGGGGATCACAGATACGCAGTATTTT. This encodes CSARPLAGITDTQYF.